The rows below give T cell receptor beta chains drawn from one sample of a study of blood T cells in healthy people across ages. TCRdb re-analysed the 5' RACE reads in MiXCR, keeping a single row per CDR3 protein. Found here are 1.6 million or so distinct CDR3 sequences, 34% of them singletons; the top ten hold 11%. Sequenced: blood. The receptors shown here come from a woman in her thirties in good health. Each CDR3 is given with its conserved first and last residue. Each record gives: D gene, V gene, clone size, CDR3 length, J gene, CDR3 protein, CDR3 DNA. The D gene is left open where the match is weak. The size of a clone is reported for some rows only, either as once, few or many, or as a class for expanded clones.

TRBD2	TRBV27	-	15	TRBJ2-7	CATNSGTLSYNEQYF	TGTGCCACCAATAGCGGGACACTCTCCTACAATGAGCAGTACTTC
-	TRBV12-3/TRBV12-4	-	15	TRBJ1-1	CASSRGTSTNTEAFF	TGTGCCAGCAGCCGAGGGACCTCTACGAACACTGAAGCTTTCTTT
-	TRBV29-1	many	11	TRBJ2-5	CSVASQETQYF	TGCAGCGTTGCCAGCCAAGAGACCCAGTACTTC
-	TRBV11-2	once	15	TRBJ1-1	CASSLVLQVNTEAFF	TGTGCCAGCAGCTTAGTTTTACAGGTGAACACTGAAGCTTTCTTT
TRBD1	TRBV27	few	14	TRBJ2-7	CASRVATGFYEQYF	TGTGCCAGCAGAGTCGCGACAGGGTTCTACGAGCAGTACTTC
-	TRBV20-1	few	17	TRBJ2-6	CSARDRVLDSGANVLTF	TGCAGTGCTAGAGATCGGGTCCTCGACTCTGGGGCCAACGTCCTGACTTTC
-	TRBV4-1	-	15	TRBJ1-1	CASSGQYWGGTEAFF	TGCGCCAGCAGTGGACAGTACTGGGGTGGCACTGAAGCTTTCTTT
TRBD2	TRBV5-1	few	16	TRBJ2-1	CASSSLSGRAYGEQFF	TGCGCCAGCAGCTCTCTTAGCGGGAGGGCCTATGGTGAGCAGTTCTTC
-	TRBV20-1	few	12	TRBJ2-7	CSATTPLSEQYF	TGCAGTGCTACCACACCGTTGAGTGAGCAGTACTTC
-	TRBV27	-	15	TRBJ1-1	CASSLSGGKGTEAFF	TGTGCCAGCAGTTTATCGGGAGGGAAAGGGACTGAAGCTTTCTTT